This T cell receptor (beta chain) was obtained from a study of monozygotic twins with inflammatory bowel disease. General observations from the study: Twins classed as concordant or discordant showed no difference in repertoire similarity, possibly from limited power.

The CDR3 covers 14 residues. Germline V gene lookup returns CDR1 SNHLY and CDR2 FYNNEI. Reprocessing the 5' RACE reads, TCRdb reports a single entry for every CDR3 protein and omits DNA. This table lists 350,000 to 500,000 distinct CDR3 sequences. Of note for this clonotype: Antigen: not known.

Source material: blood. The J gene is TRBJ1-6, the V gene TRBV2; TCRdb picks TRBD1, but there is no DNA to check that call. The receptor was derived from a human donor with ulcerative colitis or Crohn's disease, or a healthy co-twin of an affected twin (not recorded which). CDR3 amino acids: CASSDPGVGSPLHF.